Presented here are 3 T cell receptor beta chains from one specimen sequenced in a study of CD8 T cells in Susac syndrome (dated by TCRdb to the late 2010s). The library was produced with the immunoSEQ multiplex PCR assay. RNA was extracted using the RNeasy kit, and about 0.5 to 1 ug of the RNA was reverse transcribed with random hexamers. TCRdb reprocessing: public reads trimmed at Q25 with fastp, clones called with MiXCR, in-frame beta chains kept. Each CDR3 protein gets just one entry, which takes the most common genes and DNA from the rows behind it. The sample table contains about 190,000 distinct CDR3 sequences; only one count was recorded for 95% of them. The ten largest account for less than 0.2% of the sample. The sample comprised CD8+ T cells from PBMCs. The receptor source for this set is a human donor with Susac syndrome.

The chain joins TRBV13 to TRBJ2-4; D is uncertain. Germline assignment: CDR1 PRHDT and CDR2 FYEKMQ (reference sequence). CDR3 length equals 16 residues. V was clipped by 5 bases and J by 0 bases, with 14 bases between them. CDR3 sequence: CASSPGLGGAKNIQYF. The CDR3, as DNA: TGTGCCAGCAGCCCCGGCCTCGGCGGAGCCAAAAACATTCAGTACTTC. Variable domain in full (rest from reference TRBV13 and TRBJ2-4): AAGVIQSPRHLIKEKRETATLKCYPIPRHDTVYWYQQGPGQDPQFLISFYEKMQSDKGSIPDRFSAQQFSDYHSELNMSSLELGDSALYFCASSPGLGGAKNIQYFGAGTRLSVL.

This chain joins TRBV5-1 and TRBJ2-1; TRBD2 aligns across 13 bases. V lost 4 bases and J lost 9; bases outside the gene matches: 10. The germline CDR1 and CDR2 sequences are SGHRS and YFSETQ. This CDR3 region has 16 residues. The CDR3 region has the DNA TGCGCCAGCAGCCTAATACTAGCGGGGGGGCGTGGTGAGCAGTTCTTC. Its protein is CASSLILAGGRGEQFF.

The chain recombines TRBV7-2 with TRBJ2-7, with TRBD2 matching 10 bases. Germline V gene lookup returns CDR1 SGHTA and CDR2 FQGNSA. The CDR3 has 15 residues. V was pared by 4 bases and J by 1 base, with 4 bases of the junction left unmatched. CDR3 sequence (DNA): TGTGCCAGCAGCTGGCTAGCGGGGGAGTCCTACGAGCAGTACTTC. This sequence encodes CASSWLAGESYEQYF.